The T cell receptor (beta chain) described here comes from a study of regulatory T cells in long-lasting Graves disease (dated by TCRdb to the early 2020s). For context, the study as a whole: Newly diagnosed Graves' disease patients had taken antithyroid drugs for less than 3 months. Peripheral blood TCR sequencing and RNA sequencing compared persistent Graves' disease patients with newly diagnosed Graves' disease patients. The study was conducted in China and was registered as a clinical trial. A total of some 35 samples underwent TCR sequencing: 13 from persistent and around 20 from newly diagnosed Graves' disease patients. Beyond this particular receptor, the publication reports: As a limitation, the authors acknowledged that the small sample size may reduce accuracy. Lower TCR Shannon entropy and fewer highly expanded clones were observed in persistent Graves' disease patients than in newly diagnosed patients, which suggested clonal expansion. Because the primary lesion, thyroid tissue, could not be accessed, the study looked at peripheral blood alone. Patients with persistent disease shared more public clonotypes (over 2,500) than newly diagnosed patients did (966). Sequencing and analysis were restricted to the TCR beta chain. Preferential use of TRBV28, TRBJ1-2 and TRBJ2-5 was observed in persistent disease, whereas TRBV20-1 and TRBJ2-1 were favored in newly diagnosed disease.

Looking up the germline V gene yields CDR1 SGHRS and CDR2 YFSETQ. V and J are truncated by 4 bases and 6 bases respectively, leaving an intervening sequence of 14 bases. Its CDR3 holds 14 amino acids, cysteine through phenylalanine. Only CDR3 DNA is held: 42 bases, read in frame from base 1. The time point label of this sample denotes: newly diagnosed GD, antithyroid drugs for less than 3 months. For both TCR sequencing and RNA sequencing, RNA was extracted from PBMCs using TRIzol. The diagnosis of Graves' disease was made according to American Thyroid Association guidelines. Patients were recruited from an endocrinology department in Xi'an, China. Each patient gave approximately 9.7 milliliters of peripheral blood, collected in an EDTA anticoagulant tube. Ficoll Paque Plus density gradient separation was used to isolate PBMCs, and no further T cell sorting was performed. RNA quality was checked with an Agilent 2100 Bioanalyzer and agarose gel, and concentration with a NanoDrop 2000.

Library preparation was by multiplex PCR. Instrument used: Illumina HiSeq 4000. iRepertoire HTBI primers and Arm-PCR amplification of CDR3 regions were used to construct TCR beta libraries. Before sequencing, the PCR products underwent gel purification. On the authors' methods: A total of fewer than 80 TRBV and some 13 TRBJ segments were identified across samples and were used for gene usage analysis of CDR3 amino acid clonotypes. Filtered high-quality paired reads were merged into contigs using COPE and FqMerger. BLAST was used to align contigs to IMGT TRBV, TRBD and TRBJ reference genes, with CDR3 defined following IMGT. Highly expanded clones were defined as clonotypes with a frequency above 0.1%. Shannon entropy served as the measure of repertoire diversity, while the Gini coefficient captured V-J evenness. Clonotypes shared by more than one individual were considered public. The raw public reads went through TCRdb reprocessing: fastp at Q25, MiXCR clone calling, in-frame beta chains kept. Identical CDR3 protein sequences are pooled into one entry, listed with their most common genes and DNA. Clone size and V and J calls follow TCRdb, not the original study. Counted in this sample were 550,000 to 650,000 distinct CDR3 sequences; 15% to 20% of them appeared once. Clones ranked in the top ten supply 12% of the sample.

The sample holds a few counts of this clonotype. Its antigen remains unidentified. No base qualities exist here, and no much larger clone lies one base off it. These data also featured in a second study, about T cells in Graves' hyperthyroidism and ophthalmopathy. That second report states: Graves' hyperthyroidism was defined as stable when no progression to ophthalmopathy occurred over 18 months of follow-up. The hyperthyroidism patients were between 18 and 65 years old and newly diagnosed, with a disease duration of less than 2 months. The study excluded patients with uncontrolled infections, other autoimmune diseases, pregnancy or lactation. Diagnoses were based on clinical symptoms, serum thyroxine and TRAb, thyroid ultrasound and orbital computed tomography. For the first round of RT-PCR on the TCR CDR3, the HTBI primer set was used together with the Qiagen OneStep RT-PCR kit. Most expanded thyroid clonotypes (frequency above 0.001) were also found in blood, which suggests that blood repertoires may mirror thyroid immune responses. A 13 V-J signature model separated ophthalmopathy from stable hyperthyroidism, with just over 85% sensitivity and roughly 81% specificity in cross-validation and 80%/75% in testing. In validation, progression to ophthalmopathy was predicted by the model with 70.59% sensitivity and 72.22% specificity, a median of roughly 6 months before onset. To identify distinguishing TCR V-J signatures, a discovery cohort of around 100 patients was used, comprising some 45 with Graves' ophthalmopathy and 57 with stable Graves' hyperthyroidism. Prospective prediction of ophthalmopathy was tested in an independent validation cohort consisting of fewer than 20 hyperthyroidism patients and about 17 patients who later progressed to ophthalmopathy. The roughly 94 discovery patients were randomly split 7:3 into training and test sets. In over five Graves' hyperthyroidism patients, the study also compared T-cell repertoires from thyroid tissue with T-cell repertoires from blood. Following sampling, methimazole starting at 30 mg daily was given to hyperthyroidism patients, and high-dose intravenous methylprednisolone was given to ophthalmopathy patients. Libraries were constructed in a second round of multiplex PCR, after which size selection and purification were carried out. The libraries were sequenced on an Illumina HiSeq2000 using paired-end 100 bp reads. SOAPnuke was used to process the raw data, throwing out any read that contained adapters or uncalled bases, had a mean Phred below 15, or lacked an exact constant-primer or identifier match. High-quality paired reads were merged with COPE v1.2.5, and unique nucleotide sequences were defined as clonotypes. Clonotypes were aligned to IMGT TRBV, TRBD and TRBJ reference segments using MiTCR v1.1. The analysis included only V-J combinations with a frequency above 0.0001, which together covered 99% to 99.2% of the repertoires. A TCS score was defined as the ratio between F50 (clonal expansion) and ExV (chaos), using BLOSUM62-based TCRdist between CDR3 peptides within each V-J. Welch's t-statistics and random forest reduced some 510 V-J features to 13, which were used in a naive Bayes classifier (R e1071). No statistical method was used to set the sample size in advance, and investigators knew the group allocation. The paper reports TCR Vbeta CDR3 sequencing of some 140 peripheral blood samples: around 41 ophthalmopathy, some 80 hyperthyroidism and some 17 progressor patients.

This clonotype was obtained from a man between 18 and 29 years old with Graves disease. Donor details come from another sample of the same person, matched by shared clones. Rearrangement joined TRBV5-1 to TRBJ2-1; no D gene call is confident. The sample in question was peripheral blood mononuclear cells (PBMCs), obtained at new diagnosis, from a patient treated with antithyroid drugs. CDR3 sequence: CASSRARRGNEQFF. Here is the DNA: TGCGCCAGCAGCAGGGCGAGGAGAGGCAATGAGCAGTTCTTC. Beyond the CDR3, the reference TRBV5-1 and TRBJ2-1 genes provide the residues; the full variable domain reads: KAGVTQTPRYLIKTRGQQVTLSCSPISGHRSVSWYQQTPGQGLQFLFEYFSETQRNKGNFPGRFSGRQFSNSRSEMNVSTLELGDSALYLCASSRARRGNEQFFGPGTRLTVL.